Listed here are 14 T cell receptor beta chains from one sample, sequenced in a study of technical replicates of blood from a handful of donors. The table came from immunoSEQ multiplex PCR; TCRdb's copy has only in-frame clones and leaves some out. The table includes roughly 80,000 clones, 93% detected once. Sequencing input: T cells isolated from PBMCs. These receptors all come from a human donor in good health.

This chain's CDR3 is CSARQVGTQYF. CDR3 in DNA: TGCAGTGCTAGACAGGTTGGGACCCAGTACTTC. J is TRBJ2-5 and V is TRBV20-1; D ambiguous. The germline V gene encodes CDR1 DFQATT and CDR2 SNEGSKA (reference sequence). Trimming took off 2 bases at V and 7 bases at J, with 8 bases between the two ends. The CDR3 is 11 amino acids.

This chain uses TRBV2 with TRBJ1-2; D is perhaps TRBD1 (5 bases). Deletions cut 4 bases from V and 6 bases from J, with 12 bases between. This CDR3 is 13 amino acids long. CDR1 SNHLY and CDR2 FYNNEI come from the germline V gene. Written as DNA, the CDR3 is TGTGCCAGCAGTGTCCCGACAGTAGATGGCTACACCTTC. It specifies CASSVPTVDGYTF. The entire variable domain, with the rest obtained from reference TRBV2 and TRBJ1-2, is as follows: EPEVTQTPSHQVTQMGQEVILRCVPISNHLYFYWYRQILGQKVEFLVSFYNNEISEKSEIFDDQFSVERPDGSNFTLKIRSTKLEDSAMYFCASSVPTVDGYTFGSGTRLTVV.

J is TRBJ2-1 and V is TRBV29-1; a weak D match, TRBD2 (5 bases). The length of the CDR3 is 12 residues. The germline V and J ends were trimmed by 3 bases and 7 bases, with 10 bases remaining between them. Germline CDR1 reads SQVTM; CDR2 reads ANQGSEA. The CDR3 region is CSVDEGANEQFF. The CDR3 DNA is TGCAGCGTTGATGAGGGAGCAAATGAGCAGTTCTTC.

The chain couples TRBV29-1 to TRBJ2-2; 7 bases are a match to TRBD1. Trimming at V came to 5 bases and at J to 1 base, leaving 4 bases not matched to a gene. The CDR3 is 14 residues long. CDR1 and CDR2 from the germline V gene are SQVTM and ANQGSEA. The CDR3 sequence: CSVSRTGNTGELFF. The CDR3 nucleotides read TGCAGCGTTTCCCGGACAGGGAACACCGGGGAGCTGTTTTTT.

This chain links TRBV7-8 with TRBJ1-4; the D gene is possibly TRBD1 (6 bases). Trimming pared 4 bases from V and 4 bases from J, leaving 10 bases between. Germline loops: CDR1 SGHVS, CDR2 FQNEAQ. There are 14 residues in the CDR3. The CDR3 spells CASSSDRFNEKLFF. The CDR3 nucleotides are TGTGCCAGCAGCTCGGACAGATTTAATGAAAAACTGTTTTTT.

The chain links TRBV28 to TRBJ1-2; 8 positions agree with TRBD1. Germline-derived CDR1 and CDR2 are MDHEN and SYDVKM. This CDR3 spans 16 amino acids. V lost 4 bases, J lost 5 bases, and 12 bases stayed unmatched. The CDR3 DNA reads as TGTGCCAGCAGTTCCGGACCAAGGACAGGGAGGTATGGCTACACCTTC. This gives the protein CASSSGPRTGRYGYTF.

The rearrangement links TRBV15 to TRBJ1-6; 7 nucleotides align to TRBD1. The germline V gene encodes CDR1 LNHNV and CDR2 YYDKDF (reference sequence). Germline trimming cut 3 bases from V and 0 bases from J; bases unmatched to any gene: 5. The CDR3 length is 17 residues. CDR3 in DNA: TGTGCCACCAGCAGGGGACAGCCGAGCTCCTATAATTCACCCCTCCACTTT. Encoded protein: CATSRGQPSSYNSPLHF.

Only one count was recorded for this clone. This chain links TRBV19 with TRBJ2-5, with 8 positions matching TRBD2. The CDR3 spans 13 residues. Germline V CDR1 and CDR2: LNHDA, SQIVND (reference sequence). Trimming at V came to 5 bases and at J to 5 bases, leaving 4 bases not matched to a gene. The CDR3 bases are TGTGCCAGTAGTTCCCAGCGGGGGGAGACCCAGTACTTC. Translation gives CASSSQRGETQYF.

This CDR3 reads CAISVLGQASGYTF. The DNA of the CDR3 is TGTGCCATCAGTGTATTAGGACAGGCTAGCGGCTACACCTTC. The chain joins TRBV10-3 to TRBJ1-2, with 7 bases matching TRBD1. Trimming cost V 4 bases and J 8 bases; bases outside gene matches: 10. Germline V gene sequence: CDR1 ENHRY, CDR2 SYGVKD. This CDR3 is 14 amino acids long.

V and J are TRBV25-1 and TRBJ2-2; tentative D call: TRBD1 (6 bases). V lost 7 bases to trimming and J lost 6 bases, with 9 bases between them. The CDR3 is 12 residues long. Germline assignment: CDR1 MGHDK and CDR2 SYGVNS. Here the CDR3 reads CASTRGSGELFF. As DNA, the CDR3 is TGTGCCAGCACCAGGGGATCCGGGGAGCTGTTTTTT.

The chain is built from TRBV6-5 and TRBJ1-2; 7 nucleotides line up with TRBD1. The CDR3 covers 16 residues. In germline, CDR1 is MNHEY, CDR2 SVGAGI. The trim removed 0 bases at V and 4 bases at J, leaving 8 bases unmatched. This CDR3 is CASSYSGPGQSYGYTF. CDR3 sequence (DNA): TGTGCCAGCAGTTACTCGGGTCCGGGACAGTCCTATGGCTACACCTTC.

This clone was recorded only once. V is TRBV4-1 and J is TRBJ2-3; TRBD2 agrees at 9 bases. Germline V gene sequence: CDR1 MGHRA, CDR2 YSYEKL. Losses at the gene ends were 5 bases for V and 0 bases for J; bases not matched to a gene: 12. There are 18 residues in the CDR3. CDR3 protein: CASSYTLIAGDSTDTQYF. For the CDR3, the DNA is TGCGCCAGCAGCTACACCTTGATAGCGGGAGATAGCACAGATACGCAGTATTTT.

The chain joins TRBV6-5 to TRBJ1-1; D is possibly TRBD1 (6 bases). CDR1 is MNHEY and CDR2 is SVGAGI in the germline V gene. V was cut by 4 bases and J by 0 bases, with 9 bases left in between. The CDR3 covers 14 residues. CDR3 residues: CASSFQGMNTEAFF. The CDR3 nucleotides read TGTGCCAGCAGTTTTCAGGGGATGAACACTGAAGCTTTCTTT.

This chain links TRBV6-5 with TRBJ1-2; 9 bases line up with TRBD1. This CDR3 is built from 15 residues. Germline V CDR1 and CDR2: MNHEY, SVGAGI. Unmatched junction bases numbered 8, after V lost 4 bases and J lost 5 bases. CDR3 sequence reads: CASSSRQGGAYGYTF. CDR3 nucleotides: TGTGCCAGCAGTTCAAGACAGGGGGGGGCATATGGCTACACCTTC.